Presented here are 10 T cell receptor beta chains from one specimen sequenced in a study of OX40 agonist ivuxolimab in advanced cancers. Some clones are missing from TCRdb's copy, which holds only in-frame ones; the method was immunoSEQ multiplex PCR. The data contain nearly 110,000 clones, 90% of them singletons. The sample was CD4+ or CD8+ T cells sorted from blood, taken in a trial of the OX40 agonist ivuxolimab. All receptors come from an adult with an advanced solid tumor such as melanoma, head and neck, liver or kidney cancer.

The V and J genes are TRBV6-1 and TRBJ2-1; no clear D gene. V shed 9 bases and J shed 0 bases, with 15 bases lying between them. The CDR3 loop spans 15 amino acids. Germline V gene data show CDR1 as MNHNS and CDR2 as SASEGT. The CDR3 loop is CASRREANSYNEQFF. The CDR3 DNA follows: TGTGCCAGTCGCCGCGAAGCGAACTCCTACAATGAGCAGTTCTTC.

The CDR3 DNA reads as TGCGCCAGCAGCGTAGCTTGGGGAACCCAAGAGACCCAGTACTTC. Encoded protein: CASSVAWGTQETQYF. The chain has TRBV5-1 and TRBJ2-5, with unresolved D. Germline V gene sequence: CDR1 SGHRS, CDR2 YFSETQ. With 4 bases removed from V and 1 base from J, the gap between germline ends came to 14 bases. This CDR3 is built from 15 residues.

The chain has TRBV11-2 and TRBJ2-3; D is undetermined. The length of the CDR3 is 15 residues. Germline V gene lookup returns CDR1 SGHAT and CDR2 FQNNGV. The germline V and J ends were trimmed by 1 base and 1 base, with 9 bases remaining between them. The chain's CDR3 is CASSLVSAGTDTQYF. The CDR3 bases are TGTGCCAGCAGCTTAGTATCGGCAGGCACAGATACGCAGTATTTT. The complete variable domain, with remaining parts taken from reference TRBV11-2 and TRBJ2-3, reads EAGVAQSPRYKIIEKRQSVAFWCNPISGHATLYWYQQILGQGPKLLIQFQNNGVVDDSQLPKDRFSAERLKGVDSTLKIQPAKLEDSAVYLCASSLVSAGTDTQYFGPGTRLTVL.

CDR3: CASSLDSGDVYNEQFF. As DNA, the CDR3 is TGTGCCAGCAGCTTAGACAGCGGGGACGTCTACAATGAGCAGTTCTTC. V is TRBV7-2 and J is TRBJ2-1; 7 positions match TRBD2. Germline V CDR1 and CDR2: SGHTA, FQGNSA. The CDR3 has 16 residues. The ends lost 1 base at V and 3 bases at J; junction bases unmatched: 6.

This sequence joins TRBV7-2 and TRBJ2-1; TRBD2 matches 10 bases. Germline CDR1 reads SGHTA; CDR2 reads FQGNSA. The junction had 8 bases not matched to a gene; V was cut back by 5 bases and J by 7 bases. The CDR3 loop spans 15 amino acids. CDR3 nucleotides: TGTGCCAGCAGCGGAGCGGGGGGGCCGGTGAATGAGCAGTTCTTC. Its translation is CASSGAGGPVNEQFF.

This clone is a singleton in its sample. This chain connects TRBV28 to TRBJ1-5; D perhaps matches TRBD1 (5 bases). The CDR3 is made up of 14 amino acids. V was clipped by 6 bases and J by 4 bases, with 13 bases between them. Germline CDR1 and CDR2: MDHEN and SYDVKM. The DNA for the CDR3 is TGTGCCAGCAGGGTGGGGGTGAGGAATCAGCCCCAGCATTTT. Amino acid sequence: CASRVGVRNQPQHF. The full variable domain, with the rest looked up from reference TRBV28 and TRBJ1-5, is DVKVTQSSRYLVKRTGEKVFLECVQDMDHENMFWYRQDPGLGLRLIYFSYDVKMKEKGDIPEGYSVSREKKERFSLILESASTNQTSMYLCASRVGVRNQPQHFGDGTRLSIL.

The chain employs TRBV6-5 and TRBJ1-5, with unresolved D. CDR1 and CDR2 from the germline V gene are MNHEY and SVGAGI. CDR3 length: 13 residues. The V end was cut by 3 bases, the J end by 0 bases, with 3 bases between. The CDR3 bases are TGTGCCAGCAGTTATTATAGCAATCAGCCCCAGCATTTT. Translated, it gives CASSYYSNQPQHF.

The chain carries TRBV6-6 and TRBJ2-7; 8 bases line up with TRBD2. This CDR3 has 13 residues. CDR1 MNHNY and CDR2 SVGAGI come from the germline V gene (reference sequence). V trimming: 7 bases; J trimming: 7 bases; junction bases outside the gene matches: 9. CDR3 protein: CASMEGGGREQYF. As DNA, the CDR3 is TGTGCCAGCATGGAAGGCGGGGGGAGAGAGCAGTACTTC.

The J gene is TRBJ2-7, the V gene TRBV30; 9 bases are shared with TRBD1. The CDR3 is made up of 22 amino acids. V dropped 6 bases and J dropped 0; count of bases not matched to a gene: 30. Germline CDR1 is GTSNPN and CDR2 is SVGIG (reference sequence). CDR3 in amino acids: CACLDPGQGRASGPRLSYEQYF. The CDR3 DNA reads as TGTGCCTGCCTAGACCCGGGACAGGGAAGGGCTAGCGGACCGAGACTCTCCTACGAGCAGTACTTC.

This rearrangement joins TRBV5-1 to TRBJ2-1; 7 nucleotides line up with TRBD1. The CDR3 loop spans 16 amino acids. V lost 2 bases, J lost 2 bases, and 7 bases stayed unmatched. Germline values: CDR1 SGHRS, CDR2 YFSETQ. For the CDR3, the DNA is TGCGCCAGCAGCTTATTAGGACAGGAAACCTACAATGAGCAGTTCTTC. Protein product: CASSLLGQETYNEQFF.